These 4 T cell receptor beta chains were sequenced from one sample in a study of CD8+ T cells in alopecia areata. Treatment in this sample: oral pan-JAK inhibitor, 5-10 mg twice daily. It was cDNA, reverse transcribed from extracted RNA, that served as the sequencing template. Clones were read by immunoSEQ multiplex PCR, and TCRdb kept only the in-frame ones, dropping some. Counted here are some 99,000 clones, 60% to 75% occurring once; the ten biggest clones make up about a sixth. Sequencing used CD8+ T cells sorted from blood, obtained at week 4, from a patient treated with tofacitinib. The receptors come from a human donor with alopecia areata.

This clone appeared a few times. The chain employs TRBV30 and TRBJ1-3; tentative D call: TRBD1 (6 bases). Trimming took 1 base from V and 0 from J, leaving 22 bases between them. This CDR3 contains 19 residues. CDR1 is GTSNPN and CDR2 is SVGIG in the germline V gene (reference sequence). CDR3 loop: CAWSGGQSIYTISGNTIYF. The CDR3 coding sequence is TGTGCCTGGAGTGGAGGACAGAGCATCTACACCATCTCTGGAAACACCATATATTTT.

The genes are TRBV30 and TRBJ2-7; D tentatively reads TRBD1 or TRBD2 (5 bases each). The V gene lost 2 bases and the J gene lost 5 bases, with 13 bases spanning the gap. CDR1 and CDR2 (germline): GTSNPN, SVGIG (reference sequence). There are 13 residues in the CDR3. The CDR3 sequence: CAWSLGTYHEQYF. The CDR3 nucleotides read TGTGCCTGGAGTCTGGGGACCTACCACGAGCAGTACTTC.

With regard to this clone: Other DNA variants within this sample encode the same CDR3. This rearrangement joins TRBV4-3 to TRBJ2-7, with D hard to call. The length of the CDR3 is 13 residues. The V end was cut by 0 bases, the J end by 3 bases, with 6 bases between. Germline values: CDR1 LGHNA, CDR2 YSLEER. This chain's CDR3 is CASSQDSGYEQYF. In DNA form, the CDR3 reads TGCGCCAGCAGCCAAGATTCGGGCTACGAGCAGTACTTC.

The chain combines TRBV5-1 with TRBJ2-2, with D perhaps TRBD1 (6 bases). This CDR3 is built from 15 residues. Trimming removed 1 base at V and 0 bases at J, with 7 bases between. Germline assignment: CDR1 SGHRS and CDR2 YFSETQ. The CDR3 sequence is CASSLHRANTGELFF. CDR3 DNA: TGCGCCAGCAGCTTGCACAGGGCGAACACCGGGGAGCTGTTTTTT.